What follows describes a single T cell receptor (beta chain). It has no known antigen specificity. No qualities accompany the bases; no much larger clone lies one base away. In Seattle, one collaborating source enrolled patients while the infection was active and tracked those patients longitudinally over the course of disease. Each collaborating institution followed its own protocols to collect whole blood in K2EDTA tubes. Collaborator samples were shipped for TCRbeta analysis as frozen whole blood, isolated PBMCs, or DNA extracted from either sample type. This specimen comes from a study of blood T cell repertoires in COVID-19 (dated by TCRdb to about 2020). A note on the overall study: The collaborator samples originated in the United States, Italy and Spain and spanned the acute and convalescent phases of COVID-19. The prospective study material was composed of cDNA or gDNA derived from T cells, B-cell-depleted T cells, or PBMCs. Deeply sampled blood TCRbeta repertoires from subjects exposed to, actively infected with, or recovered from COVID-19 were included in the dataset. The repertoires were released in a freely available public database meant as a resource for research on the immune response to SARS-CoV-2. Samples came from the ongoing ImmuneRACE study (first 160 participants) plus 1,254 subjects from 6 global collaborators. The sample metadata nearly always contained a de-identified subject ID, COVID-19 status, age in years and sex. Where HLA class I and class II types were available, the types were taken from metadata supplied by the sample provider, not from assay-based typing.

What the study reported, not specific to this receptor: The amount of clinical and demographic metadata varied by source and participant and was provided uncurated.

TCRbeta CDR3 regions were amplified from genomic DNA using the immunoSEQ Assay, a bias-controlled multiplex PCR. The study's own analysis went as follows. Within the assay, amplification of reference gene primers was used to estimate how many nucleated cells each sample contained. To quantify the absolute abundance of each unique TCRbeta CDR3 rearrangement, sequence reads were collapsed and filtered. For each sample, productive Simpson clonality was calculated as the square root of Simpson's diversity index across productive rearrangements. As stored in TCRdb, this immuneACCESS dataset retains in-frame rearrangements with V and J assigned. A fraction of the clones does not appear; measured against another copy, unresolved V genes explain less than half of the discrepancy, and the remainder lacks a known reason. The V and J calls and clone size come from that table; D and trimming were worked out from the DNA. The sample data list about 52,000 clones, and over 65% of these were observed just once. The top ten constitute around a tenth of the sample.

The CDR3 spans 14 residues, from the cysteine through the phenylalanine. The sequence is cut down to CDR3 DNA, 42 bases in frame from base 1. The germline V end is reduced by 5 bases and the J end by 5 bases; junction bases left unmatched: 7. CDR1 and CDR2 are drawn from the germline V gene (reference sequence): LNHDA, SQIVND. The chain is encoded by TRBV19 joined to TRBJ2-7, and 9 junction bases match TRBD2. The sample was peripheral blood. The clonotype comes from a man older than 75 with COVID-19, enrolled during active disease. The DNA is TGTGCCAGTAGTGCCGGGACTAGCCCCGACGAGCAGTACTTC. Translated, this is CASSAGTSPDEQYF.